The 19 T cell receptor beta chains reported below all come from one sample, sequenced in a study of vaccination and CD4 T cells after COVID-19. The treatment here: approximately 11-day PBMC culture with coronavirus spike peptide pools or control peptides (ViraFEST assay). Which antigens these TCRs recognize remains unknown. Oncomine TCR Beta short-read sequencing was applied to DNA from cultured CD4+ T cells. TCRdb itself ran the PCR reads through MiXCR, one entry per CDR3 protein. Of about 14,000 distinct CDR3 sequences in the sample, 50% to 75% were seen once. Material for sequencing was CD4+ T cells from blood, cultured in vitro. These receptors came from a human donor who had recovered from COVID-19.

V is TRBV6-2 or TRBV6-3 and J is TRBJ2-7, with no clear D. Trimming took off 5 bases at V and 3 bases at J, with 14 bases between the two ends. The germline gives CDR1 MNHEY, CDR2 SVGEGT. The CDR3 totals 14 residues. CDR3 region: CASSTPHVGYEQYF. CDR3 nucleotides: TGTGCCAGCAGTACCCCCCACGTGGGCTACGAGCAGTACTTC.

The V gene is TRBV7-3, the J gene TRBJ2-5; no reliable D call. The germline V gene has CDR1 SGHTA and CDR2 FQGTGA. The V end lost 4 bases, the J end lost 1 base, and 7 bases lay between the germline ends. The CDR3 consists of 13 residues. CDR3 loop: CASSSILQETQYF. The DNA of the CDR3 is TGTGCCAGCAGCTCGATACTCCAAGAGACCCAGTACTTC.

The genes are TRBV4-1 and TRBJ1-2; tentative D call: TRBD1 (6 bases). This CDR3 has 17 amino acids. Germline-derived CDR1 and CDR2 are MGHRA and YSYEKL. Trimming pared 4 bases from V and 8 bases from J, leaving 26 bases between. Here the CDR3 DNA reads TGCGCCAGCAGCCGCCTAGGGGGGGAGGCGGGATTAAGAGGCTACACCTTC. Amino acids: CASSRLGGEAGLRGYTF.

The chain carries TRBV20-1 and TRBJ2-7, with 8 bases aligning to TRBD2. The ends lost 7 bases at V and 0 bases at J; junction bases unmatched: 5. This CDR3 contains 13 residues. CDR1 DFQATT and CDR2 SNEGSKA come from the germline V gene (reference sequence). Here the CDR3 reads CSVTGGDSYEQYF. The CDR3 DNA follows: TGCAGTGTTACCGGGGGGGACTCCTACGAGCAGTACTTC.

V usage is TRBV6-5 and J usage is TRBJ2-1; no definite D call. CDR1 and CDR2 (germline): MNHEY, SVGAGI. The V end was cut by 4 bases, the J end by 1 base, with 5 bases between. CDR3 length: 13 residues. CDR3 DNA sequence: TGTGCCAGCAGTTTAAGGTCCTACAATGAGCAGTTCTTC. It is translated as CASSLRSYNEQFF.

The V and J genes are TRBV5-1 and TRBJ1-4; D uncertain. The V end was cut by 4 bases, the J end by 4 bases, with 11 bases between. Germline V gene data show CDR1 as SGHRS and CDR2 as YFSETQ. The CDR3 runs to 14 residues. The CDR3 reads CASSPQRSNEKLFF. The CDR3 DNA is TGCGCCAGCAGCCCGCAACGGAGTAATGAAAAACTGTTTTTT.

This clonotype was picked up a small number of times. V gene TRBV6-1 combines with J gene TRBJ1-1, with D maybe TRBD1 (5 bases). Trimming pared 3 bases from V and 8 bases from J, leaving 25 bases between. The germline CDR1 and CDR2 sequences are MNHNS and SASEGT. The CDR3 runs to 17 residues. DNA for the CDR3: TGTGCCAGCAGTGATCCAGGTGGGACGGAGCTTGAGGGGGAAGCTTTCTTT. The encoded protein is CASSDPGGTELEGEAFF.

The chain joins TRBV7-2 to TRBJ2-2; 11 bases align to TRBD2. The V gene's germline CDR1 is SGHTA and CDR2 FQGNSA. The CDR3 length is 21 residues. J lost 3 bases, V lost 3 bases, and 18 bases had no gene match. The chain's CDR3 is CASSFSGTSGSSGGYTGELFF. The CDR3 nucleotides are TGTGCCAGCAGCTTCTCCGGGACTAGCGGTTCATCCGGAGGATACACCGGGGAGCTGTTTTTT.

This clonotype is a singleton in its sample. V usage is TRBV15 and J usage is TRBJ1-1; D uncertain. Per the germline V gene, CDR1 is LNHNV and CDR2 is YYDKDF (reference sequence). This CDR3 contains 14 residues. Trimming pared 1 base from V and 3 bases from J, leaving 9 bases between. CDR3 amino acids: CATSRAREDTEAFF. The DNA of the CDR3 is TGTGCCACCAGCAGAGCACGGGAGGACACTGAAGCTTTCTTT.

This chain uses TRBV14 with TRBJ1-1; weak D call: TRBD1 (6 bases). The germline CDR1 and CDR2 sequences are SGHDN and FVKESK. Trimming stripped 6 bases from V and 10 bases from J, with 30 bases between. This CDR3 has 17 residues. In DNA form, the CDR3 reads TGTGCCAGCAGTCGAGAGGTTTCGTGGAGGGGGAGGAGAGGAGCTTTCTTT. This codes for CASSREVSWRGRRGAFF.

The chain links TRBV18 to TRBJ2-7; the D gene is possibly TRBD2 (5 bases). Germline assignment: CDR1 KGHSH and CDR2 LQKENI. The ends were cut back, 3 bases at V and 2 bases at J, with 17 bases in the middle. CDR3 length: 16 residues. CDR3 DNA sequence: TGTGCCAGCTCACCTCTTGGGCCCAGCGGACCCTACGAGCAGTACTTC. Amino acid sequence: CASSPLGPSGPYEQYF. The whole variable domain, remainder taken from reference TRBV18 and TRBJ2-7, is NAGVMQNPRHLVRRRGQEARLRCSPMKGHSHVYWYRQLPEEGLKFMVYLQKENIIDESGMPKERFSAEFPKEGPSILRIQQVVRGDSAAYFCASSPLGPSGPYEQYFGPGTRLTVT.

This chain's CDR3 is CASTDGTGQETQYF. CDR3 coding DNA: TGTGCCAGCACGGACGGGACAGGGCAAGAGACCCAGTACTTC. The J gene is TRBJ2-5, the V gene TRBV12-3 or TRBV12-4; 9 nucleotides line up with TRBD1. V shed 7 bases and J 2 bases; nucleotides not matched to a gene: 5. This CDR3 region has 14 residues.

J is TRBJ2-5 and V is TRBV6-5, with a possible D match to TRBD2 (5 bases). The ends were cut back, 2 bases at V and 5 bases at J, with 12 bases in the middle. The CDR3 covers 14 residues. Germline CDR1 reads MNHEY; CDR2 reads SVGAGI. The CDR3 nucleotides read TGTGCCAGCAGTTACATTTGGGGAGCGGAGACCCAGTACTTC. Translated, it gives CASSYIWGAETQYF.

V and J are TRBV5-1 and TRBJ2-1, with a possible D match to TRBD2 (6 bases). The germline gives CDR1 SGHRS, CDR2 YFSETQ. Trimming pared 2 bases from V and 6 bases from J, leaving 15 bases between. The CDR3 is 15 amino acids. CDR3 DNA sequence: TGCGCCAGCAGCTTTGACGGGAGAGGGTCCAATGAGCAGTTCTTC. Amino acids: CASSFDGRGSNEQFF.

The rearrangement links TRBV6-1 to TRBJ2-3; D may correspond to TRBD1 or TRBD2 (5 bases each). CDR3 length: 15 residues. Between the trimmed V and J ends, which lost 10 bases and 3 bases, there was a span of 20 bases. Germline loops: CDR1 MNHNS, CDR2 SASEGT. CDR3 sequence reads: CATNPPGPSTDTQYF. CDR3 DNA sequence: TGTGCCACCAACCCCCCGGGACCGTCGACAGATACGCAGTATTTT.

The rearrangement uses TRBV11-2 and TRBJ2-7, with 12 positions matching TRBD2. The trim removed 5 bases at V and 2 bases at J, leaving 13 bases unmatched. CDR3 length equals 18 residues. Germline lookup yields CDR1 SGHAT and CDR2 FQNNGV. CDR3 DNA: TGTGCCAGCAGCCCTTGGACTAGCGGGGTTTCTAGTCCCTACGAGCAGTACTTC. This sequence encodes CASSPWTSGVSSPYEQYF.

The CDR3 region is CASSFLAGGRSGNTIYF. The CDR3 DNA reads as TGTGCCAGCAGTTTCCTTGCCGGGGGCAGGTCTGGAAACACCATATATTTT. The V and J genes are TRBV12-3 or TRBV12-4 and TRBJ1-3, with a tentative D call TRBD1 (6 bases). The CDR3 covers 17 residues. V lost 3 bases and J 1 base, leaving 16 bases between the germline ends.

This clonotype was detected only a few times. The chain combines TRBV7-3 with TRBJ1-5; no reliable D call. V was pared by 2 bases and J by 0 bases, with 2 bases between. The CDR3 runs to 13 residues. In germline, CDR1 is SGHTA, CDR2 FQGTGA. The CDR3 sequence is CASSLSSNQPQHF. The CDR3, as DNA: TGTGCCAGCAGCTTATCTAGCAATCAGCCCCAGCATTTT. Full variable domain (outside the CDR3, taken from reference TRBV7-3 and TRBJ1-5): GAGVSQTPSNKVTEKGKYVELRCDPISGHTALYWYRQSLGQGPEFLIYFQGTGAADDSGLPNDRFFAVRPEGSVSTLKIQRTERGDSAVYLCASSLSSNQPQHFGDGTRLSIL.

This sequence joins TRBV6-1 and TRBJ1-2; D might be TRBD1 (6 bases). V was shortened by 6 bases and J by 4 bases, with 15 bases between the two germline ends. The CDR3 consists of 14 residues. Germline lookup yields CDR1 MNHNS and CDR2 SASEGT. CDR3 loop: CASSNNRVGYGYTF. For the CDR3, the DNA is TGTGCCAGCAGCAATAACAGGGTTGGCTATGGCTACACCTTC.